This T cell receptor beta chain was recorded in a study of T cells in localized non-small cell lung cancer. V was pared by 7 bases and J by 4 bases, with 13 bases of the junction left unmatched. The CDR3 has 17 amino acids. CDR1 MDHEN and CDR2 SYDVKM come from the germline V gene. Clones were sequenced by immunoSEQ multiplex PCR, and TCRdb holds only the in-frame ones, with some missing. The repertoire consists of about 48,000 clones, with 77% occurring once and the leading ten covering around 17%. The sequences come from peripheral blood, collected before any cancer treatment. The sequence came from a man aged 40-75 years with stage I squamous cell lung carcinoma. J is TRBJ1-6 and V is TRBV28, with 7 bases lining up with TRBD1. The CDR3 DNA sequence: TGTGCCAGCAATCGGCAGGGGGGAGTAGTTTATAATTCACCCCTCCACTTT. As protein: CASNRQGGVVYNSPLHF.